A selection of T cell receptor beta chains follows, all from one sample in a study of cytotoxic CD8 clonotypes in ibrutinib-treated CLL. This table comes from immunoSEQ multiplex PCR, and its TCRdb copy is limited to in-frame clones, with some not included. The sample lists more than 15,000 clones, approximately 80% occurring once. The specimen comprised PBMCs, sampled before ibrutinib treatment. The source is a human donor with chronic lymphocytic leukemia. Each CDR3 is given with its conserved first and last residue. D genes are given only for firm matches. Some rows have no size entry. The others give once, few or many, or a class for an expanded clone.

CDR3aa: CASSPGTGVGANVLTF
CDR3nt: TGTGCCAGCTCACCCGGGACAGGGGTTGGGGCCAACGTCCTGACTTTC
v_gene: TRBV18
j_gene: TRBJ2-6
abundance: few
d_gene: TRBD1

CDR3aa: CASSAQHSNQPQHF
CDR3nt: TGTGCCAGCAGCGCACAGCATAGCAATCAGCCCCAGCATTTT
v_gene: TRBV9
j_gene: TRBJ1-5
abundance: NA
d_gene: NA

CDR3aa: CASSHPGGSGRADERTDTQYF
CDR3nt: TGTGCCAGCAGCCATCCTGGGGGCAGCGGGAGGGCCGATGAGCGTACAGATACGCAGTATTTT
v_gene: TRBV7-8
j_gene: TRBJ2-3
abundance: NA
d_gene: TRBD2

CDR3aa: CASSVGRYNEQFF
CDR3nt: TGTGCCAGCAGCGTAGGCAGATACAATGAGCAGTTCTTC
v_gene: TRBV9
j_gene: TRBJ2-1
abundance: NA
d_gene: NA

CDR3aa: CASSPWAGGPTDTQYF
CDR3nt: TGTGCCAGCAGCCCCTGGGCGGGAGGACCCACAGATACGCAGTATTTT
v_gene: TRBV9
j_gene: TRBJ2-3
abundance: once
d_gene: TRBD2

CDR3aa: CASSLRASGSRADTQYF
CDR3nt: TGTGCCAGCAGCTTAAGGGCTAGCGGGAGCCGGGCAGATACGCAGTATTTT
v_gene: TRBV7-8
j_gene: TRBJ2-3
abundance: NA
d_gene: TRBD2

CDR3aa: CASSLSGNEKLFF
CDR3nt: TGCGCCAGCAGCTTGTCCGGTAATGAAAAACTGTTTTTT
v_gene: TRBV5-1
j_gene: TRBJ1-4
abundance: NA
d_gene: NA

CDR3aa: CASSQDFSDTQYF
CDR3nt: TGTGCCAGCAGCCAAGATTTCTCAGATACGCAGTATTTT
v_gene: TRBV4-2
j_gene: TRBJ2-3
abundance: NA
d_gene: NA

CDR3aa: CASSFDDDEQFF
CDR3nt: TGTGCCAGCAGCTTCGACGACGATGAGCAGTTCTTC
v_gene: TRBV5-4
j_gene: TRBJ2-1
abundance: NA
d_gene: NA

CDR3aa: CASSLALGSMNTEAFF
CDR3nt: TGCGCCAGCAGCTTGGCCTTAGGGTCGATGAACACTGAAGCTTTCTTT
v_gene: TRBV5-1
j_gene: TRBJ1-1
abundance: NA
d_gene: NA

CDR3aa: CASSLVTGPYEQYF
CDR3nt: TGTGCCAGCAGCTTAGTAACAGGACCCTACGAGCAGTACTTC
v_gene: TRBV7-2
j_gene: TRBJ2-7
abundance: NA
d_gene: NA

CDR3aa: CASRQQDMSYEQYF
CDR3nt: TGTGCCAGCAGACAACAGGACATGTCCTACGAGCAGTACTTC
v_gene: TRBV27
j_gene: TRBJ2-7
abundance: NA
d_gene: NA

CDR3aa: CASSISGLNFMNTEAFF
CDR3nt: TGTGCCAGTAGTATATCGGGACTCAACTTCATGAACACTGAAGCTTTCTTT
v_gene: TRBV19
j_gene: TRBJ1-1
abundance: once
d_gene: NA

CDR3aa: CASSAGDATDTQYF
CDR3nt: TGTGCCAGCAGCGCAGGTGACGCCACAGATACGCAGTATTTT
v_gene: TRBV5-5
j_gene: TRBJ2-3
abundance: few
d_gene: NA

CDR3aa: CAWSVLGTGDEKLFF
CDR3nt: TGTGCCTGGAGTGTACTCGGGACAGGGGATGAAAAACTGTTTTTT
v_gene: TRBV30
j_gene: TRBJ1-4
abundance: NA
d_gene: TRBD1

CDR3aa: CASSPDGGMVQFF
CDR3nt: TGCGCCAGCAGCCCGGACGGAGGGATGGTGCAGTTCTTC
v_gene: TRBV4-1
j_gene: TRBJ2-1
abundance: NA
d_gene: NA

CDR3aa: CASSLDFSYEQYF
CDR3nt: TGTGCCAGCAGCTTAGACTTCTCCTACGAGCAGTACTTC
v_gene: TRBV7-2
j_gene: TRBJ2-7
abundance: NA
d_gene: NA

CDR3aa: CAWSGSGPVGTEAFF
CDR3nt: TGTGCCTGGAGTGGCAGTGGGCCAGTAGGCACTGAAGCTTTCTTT
v_gene: TRBV30
j_gene: TRBJ1-1
abundance: NA
d_gene: NA

CDR3aa: CASRGVGRHTEAFF
CDR3nt: TGTGCCAGCAGAGGGGTCGGGAGGCACACTGAAGCTTTCTTT
v_gene: TRBV27
j_gene: TRBJ1-1
abundance: NA
d_gene: NA

CDR3aa: CAAGTDDTGELFF
CDR3nt: TGTGCCGCGGGGACAGATGACACCGGGGAGCTGTTTTTT
v_gene: TRBV27
j_gene: TRBJ2-2
abundance: once
d_gene: NA

CDR3aa: CASSPITVGGEETQYF
CDR3nt: TGTGCCAGCAGCCCGATCACCGTGGGGGGTGAGGAGACCCAGTACTTC
v_gene: TRBV21-1
j_gene: TRBJ2-5
abundance: NA
d_gene: NA

CDR3aa: CAIRTDQGYSLTNYGYTF
CDR3nt: TGTGCCATCAGGACCGACCAGGGATACTCCCTCACTAACTATGGCTACACCTTC
v_gene: TRBV10-3
j_gene: TRBJ1-2
abundance: NA
d_gene: NA

CDR3aa: CASSTLQRDDYTF
CDR3nt: TGTGCCAGCAGTACCCTCCAACGGGACGATTACACCTTC
v_gene: TRBV25-1
j_gene: TRBJ1-2
abundance: NA
d_gene: NA

CDR3aa: CASSLGSGRGNEQFF
CDR3nt: TGTGCCAGCAGCTTGGGTAGCGGGAGGGGCAATGAGCAGTTCTTC
v_gene: TRBV5-6
j_gene: TRBJ2-1
abundance: once
d_gene: TRBD2

CDR3aa: CASSLGTRKETQYF
CDR3nt: TGTGCCAGCAGCTTAGGTACCAGGAAAGAGACCCAGTACTTC
v_gene: TRBV11-2
j_gene: TRBJ2-5
abundance: once
d_gene: NA

CDR3aa: CASRREGYQETQYF
CDR3nt: TGTGCCAGTAGACGGGAGGGCTACCAAGAGACCCAGTACTTC
v_gene: TRBV19
j_gene: TRBJ2-5
abundance: NA
d_gene: TRBD2

CDR3aa: CASSFNSGSVYEQYF
CDR3nt: TGTGCCAGCAGTTTTAATAGCGGGAGTGTTTACGAGCAGTACTTC
v_gene: TRBV28
j_gene: TRBJ2-7
abundance: NA
d_gene: TRBD2

CDR3aa: CASSSSSHNEQFF
CDR3nt: TGTGCCAGCAGCTCCTCGAGCCACAATGAGCAGTTCTTC
v_gene: TRBV7-2
j_gene: TRBJ2-1
abundance: NA
d_gene: NA

CDR3aa: CASSSGTSGRSTDTQYF
CDR3nt: TGTGCCAGCAGCTCCGGGACTAGCGGGAGATCTACAGATACGCAGTATTTT
v_gene: TRBV11-3
j_gene: TRBJ2-3
abundance: NA
d_gene: TRBD2